The clone carrying this T cell receptor (beta chain) was seen a handful of times. Its matching antigen is unknown. Some clones are missing from TCRdb's copy, which holds only in-frame ones; the method was immunoSEQ multiplex PCR. The repertoire has almost 70,000 clones, more than 80% of them found once; the top ten carry around 8.2%. The record originates from a study of OX40 agonist ivuxolimab in advanced cancers. Study-wide points: Among some nonresponders, normalized T-cell clonal expansion was also low. At 0.1 to 3.0 mg/kg and by week 6, CD4+ and CD8+ T cells in the blood had expanded clonally. In general, CD8+ T cells held more expanded clones than CD4+ did, on average.

The source was CD4+ or CD8+ T cells sorted from blood, collected in a trial of the OX40 agonist ivuxolimab. This clonotype originated in an adult with an advanced solid tumor such as melanoma, head and neck, liver or kidney cancer.

CDR3 amino acids: CASSWGLAGSGEQYF. DNA for the CDR3: TGCGCCAGCAGCTGGGGACTAGCGGGGAGTGGAGAGCAGTACTTC. The genes are TRBV5-1 and TRBJ2-7, with 13 positions matching TRBD2. CDR3 size: 15 residues. J lost 7 bases, V lost 3 bases, and 7 bases had no gene match. Germline CDR1 reads SGHRS; CDR2 reads YFSETQ.